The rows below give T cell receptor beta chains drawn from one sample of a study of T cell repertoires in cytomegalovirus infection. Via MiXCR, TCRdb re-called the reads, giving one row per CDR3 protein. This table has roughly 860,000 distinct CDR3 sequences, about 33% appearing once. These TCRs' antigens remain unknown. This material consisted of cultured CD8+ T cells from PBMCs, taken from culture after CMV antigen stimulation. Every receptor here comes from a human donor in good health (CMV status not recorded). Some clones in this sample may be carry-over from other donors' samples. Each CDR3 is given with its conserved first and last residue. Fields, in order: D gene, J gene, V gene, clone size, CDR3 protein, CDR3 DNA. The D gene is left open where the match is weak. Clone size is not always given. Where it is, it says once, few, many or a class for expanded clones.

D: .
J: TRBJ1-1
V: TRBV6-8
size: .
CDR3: CATKIRDTHTEAFF
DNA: TGTGCCACTAAGATCCGGGACACTCACACTGAAGCTTTCTTT

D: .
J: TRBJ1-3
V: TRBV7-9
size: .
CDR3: CASRGTGNTIYF
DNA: TGTGCCAGCAGGGGGACGGGAAACACCATATATTTT

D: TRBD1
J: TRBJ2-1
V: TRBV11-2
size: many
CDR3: CASSLPGQGAYNEQFF
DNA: TGTGCCAGCAGCTTGCCGGGACAGGGAGCGTACAATGAGCAGTTCTTC

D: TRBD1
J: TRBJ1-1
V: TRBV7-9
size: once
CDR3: CASRWTGTVNTEAFF
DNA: TGTGCCAGCAGATGGACTGGGACAGTGAACACTGAAGCTTTCTTT

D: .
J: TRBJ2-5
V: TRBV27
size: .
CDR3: CASSSLQGPTETQYF
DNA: TGTGCCAGCAGTTCTCTCCAGGGCCCCACAGAGACCCAGTACTTC

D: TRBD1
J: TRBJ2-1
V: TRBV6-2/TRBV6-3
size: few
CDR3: CASSYLDRANDEQFF
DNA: TGTGCCAGCAGTTACTTGGACAGGGCTAATGATGAGCAGTTCTTC

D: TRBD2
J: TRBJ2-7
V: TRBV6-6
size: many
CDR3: CASSYSRMRGVYEQYF
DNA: TGTGCCAGCAGTTACTCAAGGATGCGGGGGGTCTACGAGCAGTACTTC

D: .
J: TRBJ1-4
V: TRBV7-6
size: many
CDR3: CASSLDPATNEKLFF
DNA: TGTGCCAGCAGCTTAGACCCTGCAACTAATGAAAAACTGTTTTTT

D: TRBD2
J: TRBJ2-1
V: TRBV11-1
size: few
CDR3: CASSLKRGSEQFF
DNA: TGTGCCAGCAGCTTAAAGCGGGGGAGTGAGCAGTTCTTC

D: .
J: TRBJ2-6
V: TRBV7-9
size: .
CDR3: CASRSGSSGANVLTF
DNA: TGTGCCAGCAGGTCCGGGTCTTCTGGGGCCAACGTCCTGACTTTC

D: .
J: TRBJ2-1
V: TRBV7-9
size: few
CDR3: CASSLVLRHRGTDPGRNEQFF
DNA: TGTGCCAGCAGCTTAGTTTTACGTCACCGCGGGACGGACCCGGGACGCAATGAGCAGTTCTTC

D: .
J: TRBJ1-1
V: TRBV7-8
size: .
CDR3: CASSLVSSTEAFF
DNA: TGTGCCAGCAGCTTAGTTAGTTCCACTGAAGCTTTCTTT